These 28 T cell receptor beta chains came from one sample sequenced in a study of OX40 agonist ivuxolimab in advanced cancers. Clones were read by immunoSEQ multiplex PCR, and TCRdb kept only the in-frame ones, dropping some. This table has more than 60,000 clones, 70% to 90% appearing once. The sequencing used CD4+ or CD8+ T cells sorted from blood, collected in a trial of the OX40 agonist ivuxolimab. The receptors derive from an adult with an advanced solid tumor such as melanoma, head and neck, liver or kidney cancer.

V is TRBV18 and J is TRBJ2-7; TRBD2 matches at 8 bases. This CDR3 has 13 residues. The ends lost 4 bases at V and 3 bases at J; junction bases unmatched: 2. Germline V CDR1 and CDR2: KGHSH, LQKENI. The CDR3 reads CASSLAGSYEQYF. As DNA, the CDR3 is TGTGCCAGCTCACTAGCGGGGAGCTACGAGCAGTACTTC.

This clone has just one count. This chain uses TRBV9 with TRBJ2-7; perhaps TRBD2 as D (6 bases). Trimming left V 3 bases short and J 5 bases short, with 12 bases between. The germline V gene has CDR1 SGDLS and CDR2 YYNGEE. The CDR3 loop spans 13 amino acids. In DNA form, the CDR3 reads TGTGCCAGCAGCGGGGGGGTTCACCACGAGCAGTACTTC. Amino acids: CASSGGVHHEQYF.

The rearrangement uses TRBV7-2 and TRBJ1-2; D uncertain. Germline CDR1 and CDR2: SGHTA and FQGNSA. The CDR3 runs 13 residues. The ends were cut back, 2 bases at V and 1 base at J, with 5 bases in the middle. The CDR3 reads CASSLTDNYGYTF. CDR3 sequence (DNA): TGTGCCAGCAGCTTAACAGATAACTATGGCTACACCTTC.

The V gene is TRBV4-1, the J gene TRBJ1-4, with D unclear. This CDR3 comprises 15 residues. Germline values: CDR1 MGHRA, CDR2 YSYEKL. The V end lost 0 bases, the J end lost 7 bases, and 12 bases lay between the germline ends. The CDR3 coding sequence is TGCGCCAGCAGCCAAGATCCGGGTTTGACTGAAAAACTGTTTTTT. It codes for CASSQDPGLTEKLFF.

This chain connects TRBV5-1 to TRBJ2-1; 9 nucleotides align to TRBD2. The CDR3 spans 15 residues. The trim removed 1 base at V and 5 bases at J, leaving 4 bases unmatched. Germline-derived CDR1 and CDR2 are SGHRS and YFSETQ. CDR3 amino acids: CASSLPSGVDNEQFF. The CDR3 DNA follows: TGCGCCAGCAGCTTGCCTAGCGGGGTAGACAATGAGCAGTTCTTC.

Of note for this clone: This sample also contains other DNA sequences that code for the same CDR3. The chain has TRBV29-1 and TRBJ2-5; 7 positions match TRBD1. Germline-derived CDR1 and CDR2 are SQVTM and ANQGSEA. Trimming removed 6 bases from V and 5 bases from J; junction bases left unmatched: 6. This CDR3 is built from 12 residues. The CDR3 spells CSVLGQLETQYF. CDR3 coding DNA: TGCAGCGTCCTGGGACAGTTGGAGACCCAGTACTTC.

This clone was seen a handful of times. This chain joins TRBV2 and TRBJ2-7; weak D call: TRBD2 (6 bases). The V end lost 10 bases, the J end lost 4 bases, and 11 bases lay between the germline ends. The CDR3 loop spans 11 amino acids. CDR1 SNHLY and CDR2 FYNNEI come from the germline V gene. CDR3 in DNA: TGTGCCACCGGCGGGATGTACGAGCAGTACTTC. Translated: CATGGMYEQYF.

The rearrangement joins TRBV7-9 to TRBJ1-4; D may be TRBD1 (5 bases). V was pared by 5 bases and J by 3 bases, with 13 bases between. In germline, CDR1 is SEHNR, CDR2 FQNEAQ (reference sequence). This CDR3 has 15 amino acids. The DNA of the CDR3 is TGTGCCAGCAGCCGGCAGGGATACGCTAATGAAAAACTGTTTTTT. Protein product: CASSRQGYANEKLFF. Based on the CDR3 plus reference TRBV7-9 and TRBJ1-4, the full variable domain is DTGVSQNPRHKITKRGQNVTFRCDPISEHNRLYWYRQTLGQGPEFLTYFQNEAQLEKSRLLSDRFSAERPKGSFSTLEIQRTEQGDSAMYLCASSRQGYANEKLFFGSGTQLSVL.

J is TRBJ2-1 and V is TRBV19, with D tentatively TRBD2 (6 bases). Trimming removed 5 bases at V and 5 bases at J, with 16 bases between. This CDR3 contains 15 residues. Germline CDR1 and CDR2: LNHDA and SQIVND (reference sequence). The DNA for the CDR3 is TGTGCCAGTAGTTCGCCGGGACTGCCTAACAATGAGCAGTTCTTC. It encodes CASSSPGLPNNEQFF.

The chain joins TRBV27 to TRBJ1-4, with 7 bases matching TRBD1. The CDR3 is 15 residues long. Germline V gene sequence: CDR1 MNHEY, CDR2 SMNVEV (reference sequence). V lost 4 bases to trimming and J lost 6 bases; unmatched junction nucleotides: 8. The CDR3 region is CASSSPGTAHEKLFF. CDR3 coding DNA: TGTGCCAGCAGTTCCCCCGGGACAGCCCATGAAAAACTGTTTTTT. Full variable domain (rest looked up from reference TRBV27 and TRBJ1-4): EAQVTQNPRYLITVTGKKLTVTCSQNMNHEYMSWYRQDPGLGLRQIYYSMNVEVTDKGDVPEGYKVSRKEKRNFPLILESPSPNQTSLYFCASSSPGTAHEKLFFGSGTQLSVL.

The table lists this clone with a count of one. The rearrangement links TRBV29-1 to TRBJ1-3; no clear D. The V gene lost 7 bases and the J gene lost 4 bases, with 11 bases spanning the gap. The CDR3 has 12 residues. The germline CDR1 and CDR2 sequences are SQVTM and ANQGSEA. The CDR3 protein is CSAGGLGNTIYF. The CDR3 coding sequence is TGCAGCGCTGGAGGTTTGGGAAACACCATATATTTT.

This clone came up a few times. The chain recombines TRBV11-2 with TRBJ1-2; D is unclear. Trimming stripped 1 base from V and 4 bases from J, with 16 bases between. Per the germline V gene, CDR1 is SGHAT and CDR2 is FQNNGV. This CDR3 has 16 amino acids. CDR3: CASSLGAAFGGYGYTF. In DNA, the CDR3 is TGTGCCAGCAGCTTAGGGGCCGCATTCGGAGGCTATGGCTACACCTTC.

The chain joins TRBV7-8 to TRBJ2-3; TRBD1 matches at 7 bases. The CDR3 contains 13 residues. V trimming: 10 bases; J trimming: 2 bases; junction bases outside the gene matches: 6. The germline V gene encodes CDR1 SGHVS and CDR2 FQNEAQ. The CDR3 is CATQGGYTDTQYF. The DNA of the CDR3 is TGTGCCACCCAAGGGGGCTACACAGATACGCAGTATTTT.

With respect to this clone: Additional DNA sequences in this sample encode the identical CDR3. The V gene is TRBV5-1, the J gene TRBJ2-3; 7 nucleotides agree with TRBD2. Germline V gene sequence: CDR1 SGHRS, CDR2 YFSETQ. J lost 4 bases, V lost 4 bases, and 9 bases had no gene match. The CDR3 runs to 15 residues. CDR3 region: CASSTSSGGADTQYF. CDR3 bases: TGCGCCAGCAGCACCTCGTCGGGGGGTGCAGATACGCAGTATTTT. The full variable domain, with the rest looked up from reference TRBV5-1 and TRBJ2-3, is KAGVTQTPRYLIKTRGQQVTLSCSPISGHRSVSWYQQTPGQGLQFLFEYFSETQRNKGNFPGRFSGRQFSNSRSEMNVSTLELGDSALYLCASSTSSGGADTQYFGPGTRLTVL.

The chain carries TRBV9 and TRBJ2-5, with D unresolved. The CDR3 consists of 14 residues. Germline CDR1 and CDR2: SGDLS and YYNGEE. Trimming removed 0 bases at V and 0 bases at J, with 6 bases between. The DNA of the CDR3 is TGTGCCAGCAGCGTAGACGGGTACCAAGAGACCCAGTACTTC. This gives the protein CASSVDGYQETQYF.

This chain uses TRBV18 with TRBJ2-7, with 7 bases aligning to TRBD2. Germline CDR1 and CDR2: KGHSH and LQKENI. This CDR3 spans 17 amino acids. The junction had 13 bases not matched to a gene; V was cut back by 2 bases and J by 3 bases. The DNA for the CDR3 is TGTGCCAGCTCACCAAGGATTGCGCAGGGAGGGAGCTACGAGCAGTACTTC. Translation gives CASSPRIAQGGSYEQYF. The full variable domain, in which reference TRBV18 and TRBJ2-7 provide the parts outside the CDR3, is NAGVMQNPRHLVRRRGQEARLRCSPMKGHSHVYWYRQLPEEGLKFMVYLQKENIIDESGMPKERFSAEFPKEGPSILRIQQVVRGDSAAYFCASSPRIAQGGSYEQYFGPGTRLTVT.

This chain links TRBV5-1 with TRBJ2-5, with D perhaps matching TRBD1 (5 bases). The ends were cut back, 0 bases at V and 2 bases at J, with 11 bases in the middle. This CDR3 has 15 residues. Per the germline V gene, CDR1 is SGHRS and CDR2 is YFSETQ. The DNA for the CDR3 is TGCGCCAGCAGCTTGGTACCCGACAGTCAAGAGACCCAGTACTTC. Encoded protein: CASSLVPDSQETQYF. Supplemented by reference TRBV5-1 and TRBJ2-5, the full variable domain reads KAGVTQTPRYLIKTRGQQVTLSCSPISGHRSVSWYQQTPGQGLQFLFEYFSETQRNKGNFPGRFSGRQFSNSRSEMNVSTLELGDSALYLCASSLVPDSQETQYFGPGTRLLVL.

The chain is built from TRBV2 and TRBJ2-7, with 9 positions matching TRBD1. Germline V gene data show CDR1 as SNHLY and CDR2 as FYNNEI. This CDR3 contains 15 residues. V was pared by 7 bases and J by 6 bases, with 13 bases of the junction left unmatched. CDR3 loop: CASTKYRDRVSEQYF. CDR3 in DNA: TGTGCCAGCACGAAGTATAGGGACAGGGTCTCCGAGCAGTACTTC. The entire variable domain, with the rest obtained from reference TRBV2 and TRBJ2-7, is as follows: EPEVTQTPSHQVTQMGQEVILRCVPISNHLYFYWYRQILGQKVEFLVSFYNNEISEKSEIFDDQFSVERPDGSNFTLKIRSTKLEDSAMYFCASTKYRDRVSEQYFGPGTRLTVT.

V and J are TRBV21-1 and TRBJ2-7; no check of the table's D call, TRBD2, against the DNA was made. TRBV21-1 is labeled a pseudogene. The CDR3 is made up of 14 amino acids. The CDR3 bases are TGTGCCAGCAGCAAGCGAGCGGGGGTCTACGAGCAGTACTTC. The encoded protein is CASSKRAGVYEQYF.

The V call is TRBV5-6, the J call TRBJ1-3; D unclear. V lost 1 base, J lost 0 bases, and 14 bases lay in between. In germline, CDR1 is SGHDT, CDR2 YYEEEE. This CDR3 has 17 amino acids. Written as DNA, the CDR3 is TGTGCCAGCAGCTTGATAAGGATGGGAGTCTCTGGAAACACCATATATTTT. It specifies CASSLIRMGVSGNTIYF.

The chain employs TRBV15 and TRBJ1-1, with 10 nucleotides matching TRBD1. Germline CDR1 and CDR2: LNHNV and YYDKDF (reference sequence). The CDR3 length is 16 residues. With V trimmed by 6 bases and J by 1 base, 8 bases remained unmatched. The CDR3: CATRSDRGPRNTEAFF. Here the CDR3 DNA reads TGTGCCACCAGAAGCGACAGGGGGCCTAGGAACACTGAAGCTTTCTTT.

The V gene is TRBV11-2, the J gene TRBJ1-4; 9 nucleotides agree with TRBD1. Germline V gene data show CDR1 as SGHAT and CDR2 as FQNNGV. Trimming took 4 bases from V and 7 from J; bases not matched to a gene: 1. The CDR3 is 13 residues long. CDR3 region: CASSWDRVEKLFF. Written as DNA, the CDR3 is TGTGCCAGCAGCTGGGACAGGGTTGAAAAACTGTTTTTT. The complete variable domain, with remaining parts taken from reference TRBV11-2 and TRBJ1-4, reads EAGVAQSPRYKIIEKRQSVAFWCNPISGHATLYWYQQILGQGPKLLIQFQNNGVVDDSQLPKDRFSAERLKGVDSTLKIQPAKLEDSAVYLCASSWDRVEKLFFGSGTQLSVL.

This chain uses TRBV28 with TRBJ2-2; tentatively, D is TRBD1 (6 bases). Germline V gene sequence: CDR1 MDHEN, CDR2 SYDVKM. V was cut by 2 bases and J by 6 bases, with 13 bases left in between. CDR3 size: 15 residues. The CDR3 DNA is TGTGCCAGCAGTTTAGGGGGCCGGTTTGCCGGGGAGCTGTTTTTT. It yields the protein CASSLGGRFAGELFF.

The chain is built from TRBV5-1 and TRBJ1-2; no firm D call. The CDR3 is made up of 13 amino acids. Trimming took 4 bases from V and 0 from J, leaving 7 bases between them. Per germline, CDR1 SGHRS and CDR2 YFSETQ. The CDR3 spells CASSIQTNYGYTF. In DNA form, the CDR3 reads TGCGCCAGCAGCATCCAGACTAACTATGGCTACACCTTC.

The chain uses TRBV5-6 and TRBJ1-1; D is unclear. The germline CDR1 and CDR2 sequences are SGHDT and YYEEEE. The CDR3 spans 15 residues. Trimming took 4 bases from V and 10 from J, leaving 23 bases between them. The CDR3 protein is CASSQLPRPIGRAFF. In nucleotides, the CDR3 is TGTGCCAGCAGCCAGCTCCCAAGGCCCATCGGCCGAGCTTTCTTT.

This rearrangement joins TRBV30 to TRBJ2-1; 11 bases line up with TRBD1. With V trimmed by 3 bases and J by 4 bases, 11 bases remained unmatched. CDR3 length: 17 amino acids. Germline CDR1 is GTSNPN and CDR2 is SVGIG (reference sequence). The chain's CDR3 is CAWRSRTGGFPYNEQFF. The CDR3 DNA is TGTGCCTGGAGATCCAGGACAGGGGGCTTCCCATACAATGAGCAGTTCTTC. The whole variable domain, filled in from reference TRBV30 and TRBJ2-1, reads SQTIHQWPATLVQPVGSPLSLECTVEGTSNPNLYWYRQAAGRGLQLLFYSVGIGQISSEVPQNLSASRPQDRQFILSSKKLLLSDSGFYLCAWRSRTGGFPYNEQFFGPGTRLTVL.

In its sample, this clone was seen a few times. The chain combines TRBV4-2 with TRBJ1-6; D is undetermined. The CDR3 sequence is 12 residues long. V lost 4 bases, J lost 17 bases, and 15 bases lay in between. The germline CDR1 and CDR2 sequences are LGHNA and YNFKEQ. CDR3: CASSPPSNSFHF. The CDR3 DNA reads as TGTGCCAGCAGCCCCCCGTCAAATTCTTTCCACTTT.

The chain couples TRBV6-1 to TRBJ1-2; a weak D match, TRBD1 (5 bases). There are 11 residues in the CDR3. The V gene lost 4 bases and the J gene lost 11 bases, with 11 bases spanning the gap. Per the germline V gene, CDR1 is MNHNS and CDR2 is SASEGT. CDR3 coding DNA: TGTGCCAGCAGTGCGCCGGGGGAATACACCTTC. Translated: CASSAPGEYTF.